The next 14 T cell receptor beta chains were all read from a single sample in a study of T cell repertoires in aging, cancer and after chemotherapy. The template was genomic DNA from peripheral blood, not RNA. Rearranged V-D-J TRB sequences were amplified with a mixed TRB-A/B primer pool. TCRdb re-called the multiplex PCR reads with MiXCR, one entry per CDR3 protein. The sample comprises about 2,900 distinct CDR3 sequences, around 27% of which are singletons, and about three fifths rests with the top ten. Sequenced input: blood. These receptor sequences come from a human donor with a solid tumor.

This clonotype was counted once. One base away lies a much larger clone, so this may be a sequencing read error. This sequence joins TRBV30 and TRBJ2-1; D unresolved. This CDR3 is 10 amino acids long. Germline lookup yields CDR1 GTSNPN and CDR2 SVGIG (reference sequence). Trimming took 0 bases from V and 12 from J, leaving 6 bases between them. The CDR3 DNA sequence: TGTGCCTGGAGTGTATACGTGCAGTTCTTC. Translating it yields CAWSVYVQFF.

Here the CDR3 DNA reads TGTGCCAGCAGCGGACAGTCAAATCAGCCCCAGCATTTT. It yields the protein CASSGQSNQPQHF. This chain joins TRBV28 and TRBJ1-5, with TRBD1 as a possible D gene (6 bases). The V end lost 6 bases, the J end lost 4 bases, and 10 bases lay between the germline ends. Germline assignment: CDR1 MDHEN and CDR2 SYDVKM. CDR3 size: 13 residues.

This chain links TRBV11-1 with TRBJ1-5; no definite D call. Germline-derived CDR1 and CDR2 are SGHAT and FQDESV (reference sequence). Trimming shortened V by 1 base and J by 8 bases, and 9 bases separated the two germline ends. The CDR3 consists of 13 residues. CDR3 coding DNA: TGTGCCAGCAGCTTAGAGGGTGGCAAGCCCCAGCATTTT. This gives the protein CASSLEGGKPQHF.

This clonotype was detected a few times. The V gene is TRBV10-3, the J gene TRBJ2-7, with 9 bases that match TRBD2. The CDR3 extends over 15 amino acids. The ends lost 5 bases at V and 2 bases at J; junction bases unmatched: 7. The V gene's germline CDR1 is ENHRY and CDR2 SYGVKD. The CDR3, as DNA: TGTGCCATCAGTCCATTAGCGGGGGCTACCTACGAGCAGTACTTC. Its translation is CAISPLAGATYEQYF.

This clonotype rates as medium-sized (0.01 to 0.1%). The chain employs TRBV5-1 and TRBJ2-3, with a weak D call TRBD2 (6 bases). Germline V gene sequence: CDR1 SGHRS, CDR2 YFSETQ. The CDR3 loop spans 16 amino acids. The V end was cut by 0 bases, the J end by 1 base, with 12 bases between. In DNA form, the CDR3 reads TGCGCCAGCAGCTTGGGAGCTACGGGGGGCACAGATACGCAGTATTTT. This sequence encodes CASSLGATGGTDTQYF. The variable domain in full, with the rest retrieved from reference TRBV5-1 and TRBJ2-3, is KAGVTQTPRYLIKTRGQQVTLSCSPISGHRSVSWYQQTPGQGLQFLFEYFSETQRNKGNFPGRFSGRQFSNSRSEMNVSTLELGDSALYLCASSLGATGGTDTQYFGPGTRLTVL.

This clonotype is medium-sized in the sample. The chain couples TRBV6-5 to TRBJ1-2; 9 bases line up with TRBD1. Germline CDR1 and CDR2: MNHEY and SVGAGI. V trimming: 5 bases; J trimming: 12 bases; junction bases outside the gene matches: 16. This CDR3 is 15 amino acids long. CDR3 DNA sequence: TGTGCCAGCAGTGCCCTGTCCGGGACAGGGATCGTCGACACCTTC. As protein: CASSALSGTGIVDTF.

A note on this clonotype: This may be a read error, as it is one base from a much larger clone. The rearrangement joins TRBV6-6 to TRBJ2-5, with a weak D call TRBD1 (5 bases). Trimming stripped 8 bases from V and 5 bases from J, with 21 bases between. In germline, CDR1 is MNHNY, CDR2 SVGAGI (reference sequence). CDR3 length equals 15 residues. The CDR3 DNA is TGTGCCAGCTGTAAGTCGCTGGGGCGCAGGGAGACCCAGTACTTC. Its translation: CASCKSLGRRETQYF.

By its share, this clonotype is medium-sized (0.01 to 0.1%). The chain uses TRBV30 and TRBJ1-2; D not certain. The V gene's germline CDR1 is GTSNPN and CDR2 SVGIG (reference sequence). CDR3 length: 11 amino acids. V was pared by 2 bases and J by 5 bases, with 6 bases between. CDR3 protein: CAWSQFYGYTF. The CDR3 DNA is TGTGCCTGGAGTCAGTTTTATGGCTACACCTTC.

This sequence joins TRBV2 and TRBJ1-6; D ambiguous. V gave up 5 bases and J gave up 10 bases, with 15 bases separating them. CDR3 length: 14 residues. The germline V gene has CDR1 SNHLY and CDR2 FYNNEI. The DNA for the CDR3 is TGTGCCAGCAGTCCGATCCTAGATACGTCACCCCTCCACTTT. This translates into CASSPILDTSPLHF. The full variable domain, completed using reference TRBV2 and TRBJ1-6, is EPEVTQTPSHQVTQMGQEVILRCVPISNHLYFYWYRQILGQKVEFLVSFYNNEISEKSEIFDDQFSVERPDGSNFTLKIRSTKLEDSAMYFCASSPILDTSPLHFGNGTRLTVT.

This clonotype is judged medium-sized. V is TRBV6-1 and J is TRBJ2-1, with D maybe TRBD1 (5 bases). Germline V CDR1 and CDR2: MNHNS, SASEGT. The V gene lost 4 bases and the J gene lost 2 bases, with 12 bases spanning the gap. The CDR3 contains 15 residues. CDR3: CASSVRGNAYNEQFF. CDR3 DNA: TGTGCCAGCAGTGTTAGGGGAAACGCCTACAATGAGCAGTTCTTC.

Within the sample, this clonotype is medium-sized (0.01 to 0.1%). The chain recombines TRBV6-5 with TRBJ1-6; D is ambiguous. The V and J ends lost 3 bases and 0 bases respectively, with 18 bases between them. Germline CDR1 is MNHEY and CDR2 is SVGAGI. This CDR3 contains 19 residues. The CDR3 spells CASSYQRAPYSSYNSPLHF. CDR3 bases: TGTGCCAGCAGTTATCAAAGGGCCCCCTATAGCTCCTATAATTCACCCCTCCACTTT.

The V gene is TRBV15, the J gene TRBJ1-2, with D possibly TRBD1 on 5 matching bases. The CDR3 length is 14 residues. V was cut by 0 bases and J by 1 base, with 6 bases left in between. From germline, CDR1 is LNHNV and CDR2 YYDKDF (reference sequence). CDR3 bases: TGTGCCACCAGCAGAGATCAGGGTAACTATGGCTACACCTTC. It is translated as CATSRDQGNYGYTF.

By proportion, this clonotype is medium-sized. The chain is built from TRBV29-1 and TRBJ1-4; the match to TRBD1 covers 11 bases. CDR1 is SQVTM and CDR2 is ANQGSEA in the germline V gene. The V and J ends lost 6 bases and 3 bases, in that order; junction bases with no gene match: 9. The CDR3 runs to 16 residues. The CDR3 spells CSVAGQGASPNEKLFF. CDR3 sequence (DNA): TGCAGCGTCGCCGGACAGGGGGCGAGTCCTAATGAAAAACTGTTTTTT.

Judged by abundance, this clonotype is medium-sized. The rearrangement joins TRBV12-3 or TRBV12-4 to TRBJ2-2, with D perhaps matching TRBD1 (6 bases). V gave up 4 bases and J gave up 5 bases, with 11 bases separating them. This CDR3 has 14 amino acids. CDR3 DNA sequence: TGTGCCAGCAGTTGGAGGACAGAGACCGGGGAGCTGTTTTTT. This sequence encodes CASSWRTETGELFF.